The 17 T cell receptor beta chains in this list originate from one sample, sequenced in a study of T cell repertoires in cytomegalovirus infection. TCRdb passed the reads through MiXCR, listing each CDR3 protein once. This sample has 510,000 or so distinct CDR3 sequences, with 26% found just once. The source material was PBMCs. The origin of the receptors is a human donor in good health (CMV status not recorded). Some clones in this sample may be carry-over from other donors' samples.

The rearrangement links TRBV28 to TRBJ1-5; D uncertain. V shed 8 bases and J shed 0 bases, with 17 bases lying between them. Germline CDR1 and CDR2: MDHEN and SYDVKM. The CDR3 has 16 amino acids. The CDR3 nucleotides read TGTGCCAGCGGGCTTACCGGGTTCAATAGCAATCAGCCCCAGCATTTT. Its translation is CASGLTGFNSNQPQHF.

In its sample, this clonotype was seen once. Given a much more abundant clone one base away, this may be a read error. The chain links TRBV12-3 or TRBV12-4 to TRBJ2-2; 10 positions match TRBD1. The CDR3 loop spans 16 amino acids. The CDR3 coding sequence is TGTGCCAGCAGTCAAGGGACAGGGGCGACGAGCGGGCAGCTGTTTTTT. The encoded protein is CASSQGTGATSGQLFF.

This clonotype has a count of ten or more. V is TRBV7-6 and J is TRBJ2-3; D might be TRBD2 (6 bases). This CDR3 is built from 20 residues. V was pared by 4 bases and J by 0 bases, with 26 bases between. The V gene's germline CDR1 is SGHVS and CDR2 FNYEAQ. CDR3 loop: CASSYNHYRGTFSSTDTQYF. The DNA of the CDR3 is TGTGCCAGCAGCTACAACCACTATCGGGGGACTTTTTCTAGCACAGATACGCAGTATTTT.

The table lists this clonotype with a few counts. J is TRBJ2-1 and V is TRBV12-3 or TRBV12-4; D gene ambiguous. With 5 bases removed from V and 15 bases from J, the gap between germline ends came to 29 bases. This CDR3 is 16 amino acids long. The CDR3, as DNA: TGTGCCAGCAGTCCACTAAGCGCGATACAGCCCCGTGGGCTGTTCTTC. Its translation: CASSPLSAIQPRGLFF.

This clonotype appeared a few times. CDR3 DNA sequence: TGTGCCAGCAGCCCGGACCCCAACTATGGCTACACCTTC. Encoded protein: CASSPDPNYGYTF. The V call is TRBV7-2, the J call TRBJ1-2; D gene ambiguous. V was pared by 5 bases and J by 2 bases, with 9 bases between. The CDR3 has 13 residues. Germline-derived CDR1 and CDR2 are SGHTA and FQGNSA.

There are a few counts of this clonotype. V usage is TRBV30 and J usage is TRBJ2-7; no firm D call. This CDR3 has 13 amino acids. In germline, CDR1 is GTSNPN, CDR2 SVGIG (reference sequence). V was shortened by 0 bases and J by 3 bases, with 9 bases between the two germline ends. The CDR3 DNA is TGTGCCTGGAGTGTCCCCAGGCTCTACGAGCAGTACTTC. This encodes CAWSVPRLYEQYF.

At least ten counts were recorded for this clonotype. V usage is TRBV7-8 and J usage is TRBJ2-1; perhaps TRBD1 as D (6 bases). The V end lost 3 bases, the J end lost 7 bases, and 10 bases lay between the germline ends. CDR1 is SGHVS, CDR2 FQNEAQ, per germline. The CDR3 sequence is 13 residues long. This CDR3 reads CASSFHRVNEQFF. The CDR3, as DNA: TGTGCCAGCAGCTTTCACAGGGTGAATGAGCAGTTCTTC.

The chain uses TRBV7-4 and TRBJ1-2; D possibly corresponds to TRBD1 (6 bases). The CDR3 spans 10 residues. The V gene lost 10 bases and the J gene lost 8 bases, with 11 bases spanning the gap. From germline, CDR1 is SGHVT and CDR2 SQSDAQ. The chain's CDR3 is CAIPGEGYTF. The DNA of the CDR3 is TGTGCCATCCCAGGGGAAGGCTACACCTTC.

The rearrangement joins TRBV27 to TRBJ2-4; the D is unclear. Trimming removed 6 bases from V and 3 bases from J, with 18 bases in between. The CDR3 extends over 16 amino acids. Germline V gives CDR1 MNHEY, CDR2 SMNVEV (reference sequence). The CDR3 DNA is TGTGCCAGCAGAGATACTCCGGGCGGTGGCAAAAACATTCAGTACTTC. The encoded protein is CASRDTPGGGKNIQYF.

This clonotype has a count of ten or more. V usage is TRBV28 and J usage is TRBJ1-4, with 7 bases identical to TRBD1. This CDR3 has 14 amino acids. V shed 10 bases and J 0 bases; nucleotides not matched to a gene: 5. Germline values: CDR1 MDHEN, CDR2 SYDVKM. The CDR3 here is CATGTAATNEKLFF. The DNA for the CDR3 is TGTGCCACCGGGACAGCCGCAACTAATGAAAAACTGTTTTTT.

This clonotype was counted at least ten times. The V call is TRBV10-3, the J call TRBJ2-3, with 8 bases fitting TRBD2. Germline values: CDR1 ENHRY, CDR2 SYGVKD. This CDR3 is built from 18 residues. J was trimmed by 1 base and V by 2 bases; bases with no gene match: 11. The CDR3 DNA reads TGTGCCATCAGTGAGCGCAGCGGGAGTGTGACGGGCACAGATACGCAGTATTTT. It is translated as CAISERSGSVTGTDTQYF.

V and J are TRBV6-6 and TRBJ2-2, with TRBD1 as a possible D gene (6 bases). The CDR3 contains 14 residues. Germline V gene data show CDR1 as MNHNY and CDR2 as SVGAGI (reference sequence). The ends were cut back, 10 bases at V and 5 bases at J, with 17 bases in the middle. CDR3 residues: CATLLQGTTGELFF. The CDR3 DNA reads TGTGCCACCCTATTACAGGGAACGACCGGGGAGCTGTTTTTT.

The chain couples TRBV10-3 to TRBJ1-5, with a weak D call TRBD1 (5 bases). The V end was cut by 11 bases, the J end by 6 bases, with 17 bases between. This CDR3 has 13 amino acids. Germline CDR1 and CDR2: ENHRY and SYGVKD. CDR3 in DNA: TGTGCCTCGGCCGGGGAGGGGTCTCAGCCCCAGCATTTT. Protein sequence: CASAGEGSQPQHF.

The chain links TRBV6-4 to TRBJ2-7, with D tentatively TRBD2 (5 bases). In germline, CDR1 is MRHNA, CDR2 SNTAGT. This CDR3 is built from 12 residues. The germline V and J ends were trimmed by 11 bases and 4 bases, with 15 bases remaining between them. The CDR3 is CAVRRGDYEQYV. Here the CDR3 DNA reads TGTGCCGTGAGACGGGGTGATTACGAGCAGTACGTC.

V and J are TRBV7-8 and TRBJ2-1, with TRBD2 as a possible D gene (5 bases). In germline, CDR1 is SGHVS, CDR2 FQNEAQ. The CDR3 has 15 residues. The ends were cut back, 3 bases at V and 1 base at J, with 10 bases in the middle. The CDR3 DNA is TGTGCCAGCAGCTTGAGGGCTAGATCCTACAATGAGCAGTTCTTC. This codes for CASSLRARSYNEQFF.

The V gene is TRBV10-3, the J gene TRBJ2-1; 11 bases align to TRBD2. The length of the CDR3 is 15 residues. Germline trimming cut 6 bases from V and 6 bases from J; bases unmatched to any gene: 7. Germline V gene sequence: CDR1 ENHRY, CDR2 SYGVKD. Here the CDR3 reads CAIRGSGRDGNEQFF. The CDR3 DNA reads TGTGCCATCAGAGGTAGCGGGAGGGACGGCAATGAGCAGTTCTTC.

This clonotype was seen ten or more times. The J gene is TRBJ2-1, the V gene TRBV12-3 or TRBV12-4, with D hard to call. Trimming shortened V by 0 bases and J by 5 bases, and 8 bases separated the two germline ends. The length of the CDR3 is 14 residues. CDR3 nucleotides: TGTGCCAGCAGTTTAGCGGGTCGGAACAATGAGCAGTTCTTC. Amino acid sequence: CASSLAGRNNEQFF.